One T cell receptor beta chain is described in this entry. The data belong to a study of blood T cell repertoires in COVID-19. Germline V gene data show CDR1 as LNHDA and CDR2 as SQIVND (reference sequence). Germline trimming cut 3 bases from V and 12 bases from J; bases unmatched to any gene: 13. This CDR3 contains 15 residues. Method: immunoSEQ multiplex PCR; TCRdb's copy keeps in-frame clones and lacks some. The sample includes 20,000 to 25,000 clones, more than 80% seen only once; the top ten take 18%. The sequenced material came from peripheral blood. The clonotype comes from a human donor in a cohort sampled during active COVID-19. The chain has TRBV19 and TRBJ1-4, with TRBD1 identical over 7 bases. The CDR3 coding sequence is TGTGCCAGTAGTATCCAGGGACAGAACGGGTACCAACTGTTTTTT. The encoded protein is CASSIQGQNGYQLFF.